The source of this TCR beta chain is a study of T cells in tumors after PD-1 blockade (dated by TCRdb to between 2019 and 2020). Context from the whole study: Exclusion criteria were prior checkpoint blockade, use of systemic immunosuppressants, or recent radiotherapy or other anti-cancer therapy within 4 weeks. Pembrolizumab 200 mg every 3 weeks or cemiplimab 350 mg every 2 weeks was administered to patients. Some patients also continued taking vismodegib 150 mg daily during anti-PD-1 treatment. On average, peripheral blood samples had 95,000 to 140,000 TCR templates (range roughly 24,000-280,000) and 35,000 to 45,000 unique clonotypes. The study performed paired single-cell RNA and TCR sequencing on site-matched tumors from BCC or SCC patients before and after anti-PD-1 therapy. To compare clonotypes in blood and tumor, bulk TCR sequencing was done on some 10 peripheral blood samples taken from several patients. Clinical response was assessed using RECIST version 1.1. General study outcomes and caveats: The source of novel T cell clones was not identified, and lymphoid organs or rare unexpanded clones within the tumor or the tumor periphery could be included among the possible sources. Around 39% of TCR clonotypes from the tumor were detected in blood, and certain novel exhausted tumor clones were present in blood collected before treatment, which suggests recruitment from the periphery.

The immunoSEQ platform was used for deep TCRbeta sequencing. The study's processing was this. For further analysis, only productive rearrangements were exported out of the immunoSEQ Analyzer. T cell phenotypes were assigned to bulk TCRbeta clonotypes by matching to single-cell RNA+TCR-seq clones sharing the same TCRbeta sequence. Tumor enrichment of a clone was calculated by dividing the clone's tumor frequency by the clone's PBMC frequency, both taken from bulk TCR sequencing. GLIPH was used to group TCRs into specificity groups, clusters of distinct TCRs likely recognizing common antigens via shared CDR3 motifs. This is the immuneACCESS table as TCRdb keeps it, with only in-frame sequences that have V and J called. A part of the clones is gone; compared with another copy, unresolved V genes explain less than half, and the rest is unexplained. V and J calls and clone size follow that table, whereas D and trimming were derived from the DNA. The sample records tens of thousands of clones, around 74% of which are singletons. Around 4.7% of the sample belongs to the ten largest clones.

Explained via the paper, the time point label denotes: after anti-PD-1 therapy. Genomic DNA extracted from tumor biopsies or peripheral blood was used for bulk TCRbeta sequencing, with input ranging from about 550 ng to 6,004 ng. Histologically proven advanced or metastatic basal or squamous cell carcinoma was present in all patients, all of whom were poor candidates for surgical resection. The basal cell carcinoma cohort comprised eleven to twelve patients, of whom seven to nine had bulk tumor TCR sequencing. For this clone: Its antigen has not been determined. Per-nucleotide qualities are absent, and no much larger clonotype sits a single base away.

The CDR3, cysteine through phenylalanine, is 14 amino acids long. Only the CDR3 portion is preserved as DNA: 42 bases, with reading frame beginning at the first base. The germline V gene encodes CDR1 KGHSH and CDR2 LQKENI. Trimmed from V: 4 bases; trimmed from J: 1 base; junction bases lacking a gene match: 2. This receptor was obtained from a human donor with basal cell carcinoma. Source: PBMCs, taken after anti-PD-1 treatment. This chain is built from TRBV18 and TRBJ2-3, with 7 central nucleotides matching TRBD1. The CDR3 reads CASSQGAGTDTQYF. The nucleotides are TGTGCCAGCTCACAGGGGGCCGGCACAGATACGCAGTATTTT.